Presented here are 10 T cell receptor beta chains from one specimen sequenced in a study of blood T cells in healthy people across ages. PCR was performed a second time for roughly 7 to 12 cycles using a sample-barcoded 5' primer and a J-beta primer mix. TCRdb reprocessed the 5' RACE reads via MiXCR and lists one record per CDR3 protein. The table records 540,000 or so distinct CDR3 sequences, 27% of them present only once. The sequencing input was blood. These receptors came from a woman aged 70 to 79 in good health.

A few counts support this clonotype. The chain has TRBV24-1 and TRBJ2-5; TRBD2 aligns across 11 bases. Germline trimming cut 2 bases from V and 5 bases from J; bases unmatched to any gene: 3. The CDR3 sequence is 15 residues long. The V gene's germline CDR1 is KGHDR and CDR2 SFDVKD. The CDR3 coding sequence is TGTGCCACCAGTGATTCAAGACTAGCGGGGGAGACCCAGTACTTC. Its protein product is CATSDSRLAGETQYF.

The chain recombines TRBV12-3 or TRBV12-4 with TRBJ2-1; possibly TRBD1 for D (5 bases). V lost 1 base and J lost 1, with 8 bases in between. The CDR3 length is 15 residues. CDR3 loop: CASSLDQGSYNEQFF. As DNA, the CDR3 is TGTGCCAGCAGTTTAGATCAGGGTTCCTACAATGAGCAGTTCTTC.

The chain is built from TRBV5-1 and TRBJ2-4, with D hard to call. This CDR3 comprises 17 residues. Germline-derived CDR1 and CDR2 are SGHRS and YFSETQ. Between the trimmed V and J ends, which lost 4 bases and 2 bases, there was a span of 19 bases. CDR3 amino acids: CASSITSLGSSKNIQYF. The CDR3 bases are TGCGCCAGCAGCATAACCTCTCTGGGCTCGTCCAAAAACATTCAGTACTTC.

Only one count was recorded for this clonotype. The chain links TRBV5-1 to TRBJ2-7; TRBD2 agrees at 12 bases. V lost 0 bases to trimming and J lost 4 bases; unmatched junction nucleotides: 5. CDR1 is SGHRS and CDR2 is YFSETQ in the germline V gene. The CDR3 spans 16 residues. The chain's CDR3 is CASSLASGGARYEQYF. Written as DNA, the CDR3 is TGCGCCAGCAGCTTGGCTAGCGGGGGGGCCAGATACGAGCAGTACTTC.

This clonotype was detected a few times. The rearrangement joins TRBV20-1 to TRBJ1-2; 7 nucleotides line up with TRBD1. The germline gives CDR1 DFQATT, CDR2 SNEGSKA (reference sequence). The CDR3 has 14 amino acids. The junction had 7 bases not matched to a gene; V was cut back by 0 bases and J by 6 bases. CDR3 DNA sequence: TGCAGTGCTAGAGATTGGGGACAGCCGAATGGCTACACCTTC. Protein product: CSARDWGQPNGYTF.

The chain joins TRBV29-1 to TRBJ1-5; D not resolved. Looked up from germline, CDR1 is SQVTM and CDR2 is ANQGSEA. The ends were cut back, 5 bases at V and 4 bases at J, with 9 bases in the middle. The CDR3 contains 12 residues. CDR3 in DNA: TGCAGCGTTAGAGGATTAAATCAGCCCCAGCATTTT. Its protein is CSVRGLNQPQHF.

V usage is TRBV6-5 and J usage is TRBJ2-1; 10 bases are a match to TRBD2. This CDR3 spans 16 amino acids. The V segment lost 0 bases and the J segment 8 bases; nucleotides outside the gene matches: 7. Per the germline V gene, CDR1 is MNHEY and CDR2 is SVGAGI. CDR3 nucleotides: TGTGCCAGCAGTTACTCAGGCGCTAGCGGGGGAGATGAGCAGTTCTTC. Protein: CASSYSGASGGDEQFF.

With regard to this clonotype: One base away lies a much larger clone, so this may be a sequencing read error. This sequence joins TRBV29-1 and TRBJ2-5; D not resolved. The V and J ends lost 3 bases and 4 bases respectively, with 6 bases between them. The CDR3 contains 11 residues. Germline lookup yields CDR1 SQVTM and CDR2 ANQGSEA. The CDR3 nucleotides are TGCAGCGTTGAGTTAGCAGAGACCCAGTACTTC. It is translated as CSVELAETQYF.

This chain joins TRBV23-1 and TRBJ1-1, with 8 bases identical to TRBD1. TRBV23-1 is identified as an open reading frame with a role that is uncertain. The junction had 11 bases not matched to a gene; V was cut back by 4 bases and J by 7 bases. This CDR3 comprises 15 residues. CDR3 in amino acids: CASSRSNRGRGEAFF. In DNA, the CDR3 is TGCGCCAGCAGTCGGTCAAACAGGGGGAGGGGTGAAGCTTTCTTT.

This sequence joins TRBV10-2 and TRBJ2-6; TRBD2 might be the D (5 bases). Germline V gene sequence: CDR1 WSHSY, CDR2 SAAADI. Deletions cut 3 bases from V and 2 bases from J, with 8 bases between. The CDR3 loop spans 15 amino acids. The CDR3 DNA is TGCGCCAGCAGTGAAGGAGCGGCTGGGGCCAACGTCCTGACTTTC. Translating gives CASSEGAAGANVLTF.